This T cell receptor beta chain was sequenced for a study of cytomegalovirus exposure and HLA in healthy donors. Study-level background: A prior analysis found 100 million to 140 million unique TCR beta sequences from around 180 million T cells. Study-level findings and limits: It was reported that the classifier diagnosed cytomegalovirus status with high specificity and sensitivity in both the original and validation cohorts. A further, later analysis showed that HLA-associated TCR beta chains (compared with equally common others) were more clonally expanded.

PCR employed 60 Vbeta and 13 Jbeta primers. The data were produced by immunoSEQ multiplex PCR, yet TCRdb's version contains in-frame clones alone and is incomplete. The data contain more than 100,000 clones, more than 70% of them seen just once; the ten biggest clones take up over 0.9%. Germline CDR1 reads SGHAT; CDR2 reads FQNNGV. V shed 4 bases, J shed 0 bases, and the junction held 6 bases outside the gene matches. The CDR3 is 16 residues long. To note about this clone: Antigen specificity is unknown.

The chain has TRBV11-2 and TRBJ1-3, with TRBD1 matching over 7 bases. What was sequenced was PBMCs. The receptor comes from a woman aged 55-75 years in good health and CMV-seronegative. DNA of the CDR3: TGTGCCAGCAGCTCCTCGGGACAGACCTCTGGAAACACCATATATTTT. Translated: CASSSSGQTSGNTIYF.